The next 5 T cell receptor beta chains were all read from a single sample in a study of blood T cells in healthy people across ages. Using a J-beta primer mix together with a sample-barcoded 5' primer, a second PCR was run for about 6 to 12 cycles. TCRdb re-called the 5' RACE reads through MiXCR, storing one row per CDR3 protein. This sample has hundreds of thousands of distinct CDR3 sequences, with 25% to 30% found just once. Sequencing was done on a sample of blood. The source of these receptors is a woman in her 70s in good health.

The chain is built from TRBV7-3 and TRBJ2-2; D uncertain. The germline gives CDR1 SGHTA, CDR2 FQGTGA. With 3 bases removed from V and 6 bases from J, the gap between germline ends came to 5 bases. CDR3 length: 12 amino acids. CDR3 in amino acids: CASSFGSGELFF. The DNA for the CDR3 is TGTGCCAGCAGCTTTGGGTCCGGGGAGCTGTTTTTT. The full variable domain, with the rest looked up from reference TRBV7-3 and TRBJ2-2, is GAGVSQTPSNKVTEKGKYVELRCDPISGHTALYWYRQSLGQGPEFLIYFQGTGAADDSGLPNDRFFAVRPEGSVSTLKIQRTERGDSAVYLCASSFGSGELFFGEGSRLTVL.

The V gene is TRBV2, the J gene TRBJ2-2, with 7 bases aligning to TRBD2. The V and J ends lost 10 bases and 6 bases, in that order; junction bases with no gene match: 8. This CDR3 is 13 amino acids long. Per the germline V gene, CDR1 is SNHLY and CDR2 is FYNNEI. This chain's CDR3 is CATAGERAGELFF. For the CDR3, the DNA is TGTGCCACCGCGGGAGAACGTGCCGGGGAGCTGTTTTTT.

This clonotype has more than one count but fewer than ten. The chain has TRBV2 and TRBJ2-1; no firm D call. The germline V gene encodes CDR1 SNHLY and CDR2 FYNNEI. Trimming cost V 7 bases and J 1 base, with 8 bases left between them. The CDR3 has 13 residues. This CDR3 reads CASNLGSYNEQFF. The CDR3 DNA is TGTGCCAGCAACCTAGGGTCCTACAATGAGCAGTTCTTC.

This clonotype has a count of ten or more. This chain uses TRBV5-4 with TRBJ2-5; possible D gene TRBD2, 5 bases. Per germline, CDR1 SGHNT and CDR2 YYREEE (reference sequence). The V end lost 2 bases, the J end lost 2 bases, and 25 bases lay between the germline ends. This CDR3 contains 19 residues. DNA for the CDR3: TGTGCCAGCAGCTTTGCAGGCTCGGTAGCGCGAGCAGTACAAGAGACCCAGTACTTC. Its translation is CASSFAGSVARAVQETQYF.

This chain connects TRBV12-3 or TRBV12-4 to TRBJ1-1; the match to TRBD1 covers 9 bases. V was pared by 4 bases and J by 1 base, with 7 bases of the junction left unmatched. This CDR3 is 16 amino acids long. CDR3 protein: CASSWYSGQGNTEAFF. Written as DNA, the CDR3 is TGTGCCAGCAGTTGGTATTCGGGACAGGGGAACACTGAAGCTTTCTTT.